This T cell receptor (beta chain) is drawn from a study of neurological immune-mediated disorders. Points from the study as a whole: HTLV-1-associated myelopathy ranked highest for TCR clonal expansion and multiple sclerosis lowest, beneath healthy controls.

A remark on this clonotype: Its antigen is currently unknown.

V was cut by 5 bases and J by 4 bases, with 9 bases left in between. Germline values: CDR1 MDHEN, CDR2 SYDVKM. This CDR3 spans 12 amino acids. Synthesis of cDNA was performed by 5'RACE using 10-nucleotide random UMIs. In TCRdb, the 5' RACE reads were re-called with MiXCR into one record per CDR3 protein. The repertoire holds approximately 82,000 distinct CDR3 sequences, with roughly 13% as singletons. Healthy controls consisted of blood bank volunteers in Maryland, USA. Unsorted libraries were prepared from 2 million PBMCs held at -80 C. Sample: PBMCs. The chain links TRBV28 to TRBJ2-7; D unresolved. The source of this sequence is a woman aged 50 to 60 in good health. CDR3 residues: CASSPPKYEQYF. The CDR3 DNA follows: TGTGCCAGCAGTCCTCCAAAGTACGAGCAGTACTTC. The full variable domain, completed using reference TRBV28 and TRBJ2-7, is DVKVTQSSRYLVKRTGEKVFLECVQDMDHENMFWYRQDPGLGLRLIYFSYDVKMKEKGDIPEGYSVSREKKERFSLILESASTNQTSMYLCASSPPKYEQYFGPGTRLTVT.